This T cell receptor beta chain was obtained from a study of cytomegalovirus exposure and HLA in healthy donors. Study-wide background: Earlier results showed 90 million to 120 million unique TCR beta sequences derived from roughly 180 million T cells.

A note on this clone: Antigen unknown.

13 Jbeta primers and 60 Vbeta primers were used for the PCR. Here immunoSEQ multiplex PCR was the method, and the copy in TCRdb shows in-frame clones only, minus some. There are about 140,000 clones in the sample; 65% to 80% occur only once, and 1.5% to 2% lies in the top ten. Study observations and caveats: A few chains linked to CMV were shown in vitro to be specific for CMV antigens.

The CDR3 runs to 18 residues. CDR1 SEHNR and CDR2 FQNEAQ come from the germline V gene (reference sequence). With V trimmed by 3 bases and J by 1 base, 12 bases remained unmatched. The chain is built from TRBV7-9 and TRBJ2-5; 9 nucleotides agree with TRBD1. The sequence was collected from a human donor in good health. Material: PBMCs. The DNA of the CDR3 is TGTGCCAGCAGCTTCGCCGGGACAGGGAGACGGGGCCAAGAGACCCAGTACTTC. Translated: CASSFAGTGRRGQETQYF.